This entry concerns a single T cell receptor beta chain. TCRdb itself ran the reads through MiXCR, one entry per CDR3 protein. The repertoire consists of roughly 280,000 distinct CDR3 sequences, with 9.1% occurring once and the leading ten covering approximately 15%. The record originates from a study of T cell repertoires in cytomegalovirus infection. Germline CDR1 is SQVTM and CDR2 is ANQGSEA. Deletions cut 5 bases from V and 0 bases from J, with 8 bases between. This CDR3 spans 13 amino acids. The specimen was PBMCs. The chain employs TRBV29-1 and TRBJ1-3, with D unresolved. The TCR comes from a human donor in good health (CMV status not recorded). Some clones in this sample may be carry-over from other donors' samples. As DNA, the CDR3 is TGCAGCGTTTCTCTCACCTCTGGAAACACCATATATTTT. It specifies CSVSLTSGNTIYF.